A selection of T cell receptor beta chains follows, all from one sample in a study of cytomegalovirus exposure and HLA in healthy donors. Repertoires were generated with immunoSEQ multiplex PCR, while TCRdb's copy carries only in-frame clones and drops some. Seen here are more than 120,000 clones, roughly four fifths observed once, and the top ten hold less than 3%. Input material: PBMCs. The receptors derive from a male donor in good health and CMV-seronegative. Both conserved end residues are part of each CDR3. Each record gives: CDR3 length, J gene, clone size, V gene, D gene, CDR3 protein, CDR3 DNA. D genes are given only for firm matches. Expanded clones get a size class; other rows say once, few or many, or leave the size out.

>15|TRBJ2-5|few|TRBV5-4|TRBD2
CASSFHGLAEETQYF
TGTGCCAGCAGCTTCCACGGACTAGCGGAAGAGACCCAGTACTTC
>13|TRBJ2-1|-|TRBV7-6|TRBD1
CARKGAFRGKQFF
TGTGCCAGAAAGGGGGCGTTTCGAGGGAAGCAGTTCTTC
>13|TRBJ1-2|-|TRBV28|TRBD1
CASSFDRGAGYTF
TGTGCCAGCAGTTTTGACAGGGGGGCGGGCTACACCTTC
>15|TRBJ2-1|-|TRBV28|TRBD2
CASTTWRGGYNEQFF
TGTGCCAGCACTACCTGGCGGGGGGGGTACAATGAGCAGTTCTTC
>13|TRBJ2-1|-|TRBV7-3|-
CASSLTSDNEQFF
TGTGCCAGCAGCTTAACCTCCGACAATGAGCAGTTCTTC
>15|TRBJ2-7|-|TRBV7-9|TRBD2
CASSPRTSGIYEQYF
TGTGCCAGCAGCCCAAGGACTAGCGGGATCTACGAGCAGTACTTC
>15|TRBJ2-5|-|TRBV7-6|-
CASSSTGMYQETQYF
TGTGCCAGCAGCTCGACAGGAATGTACCAAGAGACCCAGTACTTC
>15|TRBJ2-7|-|TRBV28|TRBD2
CASSSVAGVVYEQYF
TGTGCCAGCAGTTCCGTAGCGGGAGTCGTCTACGAGCAGTACTTC
>13|TRBJ1-2|few|TRBV6-1|-
CASSVSVNYGYTF
TGTGCCAGCAGTGTGTCGGTCAACTATGGCTACACCTTC
>14|TRBJ2-5|-|TRBV2|TRBD2
CASRTGLPGETQYF
TGTGCCAGCAGAACGGGACTACCGGGGGAGACCCAGTACTTC
>14|TRBJ2-7|-|TRBV11-2|TRBD2
CASSQGLAPYEQYF
TGTGCCAGCAGCCAGGGACTAGCGCCGTACGAGCAGTACTTC
>15|TRBJ1-5|-|TRBV18|-
CASSPQPLPNQPQHF
TGTGCCAGCTCACCACAGCCACTACCTAATCAGCCCCAGCATTTT
>15|TRBJ2-7|-|TRBV9|-
CASSVGGDLDYEQYF
TGTGCCAGCAGCGTAGGGGGAGACCTAGACTACGAGCAGTACTTC
>15|TRBJ2-2|many|TRBV4-2|-
CASSQDGGGAGELFF
TGTGCCAGCAGCCAAGATGGCGGGGGCGCCGGGGAGCTGTTTTTT
>15|TRBJ2-3|-|TRBV5-1|TRBD1
CASSSGTGGPDTQYF
TGCGCCAGCAGCTCCGGGACAGGAGGGCCAGATACGCAGTATTTT
>12|TRBJ2-1|few|TRBV11-3|-
CASSTQGYEQFF
TGTGCCAGCAGCACGCAGGGGTACGAGCAGTTCTTC
>15|TRBJ2-3|-|TRBV7-3|-
CASSYWAGVADTQYF
TGTGCCAGCAGCTATTGGGCAGGGGTAGCAGATACGCAGTATTTT
>11|TRBJ1-1|-|TRBV19|-
CASSMQLEAFF
TGTGCCAGTAGTATGCAGTTAGAAGCTTTCTTT
>13|TRBJ2-1|few|TRBV30|TRBD1
CAWSFEGADEQFF
TGTGCCTGGAGCTTCGAGGGGGCGGATGAGCAGTTCTTC
>14|TRBJ2-7|-|TRBV27|TRBD2
CASRYASGVYEQYF
TGTGCCAGCAGGTACGCTAGCGGGGTCTACGAGCAGTACTTC
>17|TRBJ2-7|-|TRBV1|-
CTSSQTAPAGPSYEQYF
TGCACCAGCAGCCAAACTGCCCCCGCGGGGCCCTCCTACGAGCAGTACTTC
>15|TRBJ1-1|few|TRBV25-1|TRBD1
CASSEGQGRGTEAFF
TGTGCCAGCAGTGAAGGACAGGGTCGGGGCACTGAAGCTTTCTTT
>14|TRBJ2-2|-|TRBV29-1|-
CSVVPSENTGELFF
TGCAGCGTTGTACCTAGCGAGAACACCGGGGAGCTGTTTTTT
>15|TRBJ1-4|-|TRBV7-9|TRBD1
CASSPGGEGKEKLFF
TGTGCCAGCAGCCCAGGGGGAGAGGGCAAAGAAAAACTGTTTTTT
>15|TRBJ2-1|few|TRBV5-8|TRBD2
CATRTGLAGYNEQFF
TGTGCCACCCGAACGGGACTAGCGGGCTACAATGAGCAGTTCTTC
>13|TRBJ2-6|-|TRBV10-1|-
CASGFSGANVLTF
TGCGCCAGCGGCTTCTCTGGGGCCAACGTCCTGACTTTC
>13|TRBJ2-7|-|TRBV19|-
CASSIVGGQQTYF
TGTGCCAGTAGTATAGTCGGGGGACAGCAAACATACTTC
>16|TRBJ2-1|-|TRBV15|TRBD2
CATSRDGLAGGDEQFF
TGTGCCACCAGCAGAGACGGACTAGCGGGAGGGGATGAGCAGTTCTTC
>15|TRBJ2-7|-|TRBV2|TRBD2
CASSEGGSGIYEQYF
TGTGCCAGCAGTGAAGGGGGTAGCGGGATCTACGAGCAGTACTTC
>14|TRBJ1-2|-|TRBV6-5|TRBD1
CASRPSTGDYGYTF
TGTGCCAGCAGGCCTTCGACAGGGGACTATGGCTACACCTTC
>15|TRBJ1-1|-|TRBV6-5|TRBD1
CASSYGTGLNTEAFF
TGTGCCAGCAGTTACGGGACAGGGCTGAACACTGAAGCTTTCTTT
>13|TRBJ1-2|-|TRBV2|-
CASSLTPGDSYTF
TGTGCCAGCAGTCTGACTCCGGGGGATAGCTACACCTTC
>16|TRBJ2-1|-|TRBV9|TRBD2
CASSVDSGGAGNEQFF
TGTGCCAGCAGCGTAGACAGCGGGGGCGCGGGCAATGAGCAGTTCTTC
>14|TRBJ1-5|once|TRBV6-5|-
CASGQVYGNQPQHF
TGTGCCAGCGGGCAGGTTTACGGCAATCAGCCCCAGCATTTT
>15|TRBJ1-1|-|TRBV9|-
CASSAEEVVNTEAFF
TGTGCCAGCAGCGCCGAAGAGGTAGTGAACACTGAAGCTTTCTTT
>14|TRBJ2-4|-|TRBV4-1|TRBD2
CASSHLAGDNIQYF
TGCGCCAGCAGCCACCTAGCGGGAGACAACATTCAGTACTTC
>17|TRBJ2-3|-|TRBV11-1|TRBD2
CASSPRLAGAITDTQYF
TGTGCCAGCAGCCCTCGGCTAGCGGGAGCAATCACAGATACGCAGTATTTT
>11|TRBJ1-1|few|TRBV19|-
CASGRATEAFF
TGTGCCAGTGGGAGGGCGACTGAAGCTTTCTTT
>16|TRBJ1-3|-|TRBV7-9|-
CASSLLKGEPGNTIYF
TGTGCCAGCAGCTTACTCAAGGGAGAACCTGGAAACACCATATATTTT
>14|TRBJ1-4|-|TRBV4-3|TRBD1
CASSQGQGGEKLFF
TGCGCCAGCAGCCAGGGACAGGGGGGAGAAAAACTGTTTTTT
>14|TRBJ2-5|-|TRBV27|TRBD1
CATGGWDSRETQYF
TGTGCCACCGGCGGATGGGACAGTCGAGAGACCCAGTACTTC